This TCR beta chain was found in a study of T cells in tumors after PD-1 blockade. Background on the study: Excluded were patients with checkpoint blockade, immunosuppressants, or radiotherapy or other anti-cancer therapy within 4 weeks. Patients received pembrolizumab 200 mg every 3 weeks or cemiplimab 350 mg every 2 weeks. During anti-PD-1 treatment, some patients continued daily vismodegib 150 mg.

TCRdb's copy holds only in-frame clones and misses some; the assay was immunoSEQ multiplex PCR. Of 54,000 or so clones in the sample, about four fifths were seen once. Only a few counts were recorded for this clone. With 4 bases clipped from V and 5 bases from J, the junction kept 6 bases outside the gene matches. This CDR3 is built from 14 residues. Germline V lookup: CDR1 SGHVS, CDR2 FQNEAQ. The chain links TRBV7-8 to TRBJ1-1; 8 nucleotides match TRBD1. Sequenced material: PBMCs, taken before anti-PD-1 treatment. The clonotype was recovered from a human donor with basal cell carcinoma. Here the CDR3 reads CASSSAGGQTEAFF. The DNA for the CDR3 is TGTGCCAGCAGCTCCGCAGGGGGCCAAACTGAAGCTTTCTTT.